Shown below are 25 T cell receptor beta chains from a single sample sequenced in a study of T cells in Graves' hyperthyroidism and ophthalmopathy. The investigators amplified TCR beta CDR3 regions from RNA transcripts. With the HTBI primer set, the TCR CDR3 went through a first round of RT-PCR. MiXCR was run by TCRdb on the multiplex PCR reads, yielding one entry per CDR3 protein. This table has roughly 580,000 distinct CDR3 sequences, about 45% appearing once. Sequenced sample: peripheral blood or thyroid tissue (not recorded which). The receptors were gathered from a young woman with Graves' hyperthyroidism.

This clonotype was seen ten or more times. As DNA, the CDR3 is TGTGCCAGCAGCTTAAAGGATCAGGGGGAAGCTTTCTTT. Its translation: CASSLKDQGEAFF. V is TRBV7-9 and J is TRBJ1-1; possibly TRBD1 for D (6 bases). From germline, CDR1 is SEHNR and CDR2 FQNEAQ (reference sequence). The CDR3 spans 13 residues. V lost 2 bases and J 8 bases, leaving 12 bases between the germline ends.

This clonotype was detected many times. The chain couples TRBV2 to TRBJ2-5; D is uncertain. This CDR3 is 13 amino acids long. Trimming pared 0 bases from V and 7 bases from J, leaving 9 bases between. In germline, CDR1 is SNHLY, CDR2 FYNNEI. CDR3: CASSEASLVTQYF. The CDR3, as DNA: TGTGCCAGCAGTGAAGCCAGTTTAGTGACCCAGTACTTC.

V is TRBV7-2 and J is TRBJ2-7; D remains unclear. The CDR3 covers 15 residues. The V end was cut by 1 base, the J end by 10 bases, with 20 bases between. Germline V gene lookup returns CDR1 SGHTA and CDR2 FQGNSA. This CDR3 reads CASSLVREGNQPQYF. CDR3 bases: TGTGCCAGCAGCTTAGTTAGGGAAGGCAATCAGCCCCAGTACTTC. Based on the CDR3 plus reference TRBV7-2 and TRBJ2-7, the full variable domain is GAGVSQSPSNKVTEKGKDVELRCDPISGHTALYWYRQSLGQGLEFLIYFQGNSAPDKSGLPSDRFSAERTGGSVSTLTIQRTQQEDSAVYLCASSLVREGNQPQYFGPGTRLTVT.

This clonotype was counted at least ten times. This sequence joins TRBV2 and TRBJ1-2, with D unresolved. CDR1 SNHLY and CDR2 FYNNEI come from the germline V gene. This CDR3 is 13 amino acids long. V lost 3 bases and J lost 4, with 9 bases in between. As DNA, the CDR3 is TGTGCCAGCAGTGAGGCCAGAGTCTATGGCTACACCTTC. Its translation: CASSEARVYGYTF.

This clonotype was detected a few times. CDR3 region: CSVEDRPPSAWGYTF. DNA for the CDR3: TGCAGCGTTGAAGATAGACCCCCCTCGGCGTGGGGCTACACCTTC. J is TRBJ1-2 and V is TRBV29-1, with no clear D. Germline lookup yields CDR1 SQVTM and CDR2 ANQGSEA. This CDR3 spans 15 amino acids. V dropped 0 bases and J dropped 8 bases, with 19 bases sitting between them.

This clonotype appeared many times. The chain employs TRBV7-9 and TRBJ1-6; 8 nucleotides agree with TRBD1. With V trimmed by 5 bases and J by 8 bases, 8 bases remained unmatched. Germline V lookup: CDR1 SEHNR, CDR2 FQNEAQ (reference sequence). This CDR3 is 15 amino acids long. CDR3 coding DNA: TGTGCCAGCAGCCCAGACGACAGGGGCTATTCACCCCTCCACTTT. As protein: CASSPDDRGYSPLHF.

This clonotype has ten or more counts. This chain links TRBV24-1 with TRBJ2-5; no definite D call. Germline values: CDR1 KGHDR, CDR2 SFDVKD. There are 12 residues in the CDR3. The V end lost 9 bases, the J end lost 2 bases, and 9 bases lay between the germline ends. The CDR3 DNA sequence: TGTGCCACCGCGGAGCAGCAAGAGACCCAGTACTTC. Encoded protein: CATAEQQETQYF.

This rearrangement joins TRBV6-5 to TRBJ1-6; D remains unclear. The germline V and J ends were trimmed by 4 bases and 10 bases, with 11 bases remaining between them. Germline-derived CDR1 and CDR2 are MNHEY and SVGAGI. This CDR3 comprises 13 residues. The CDR3 reads CASSFWGNSPLHF. The CDR3 DNA reads TGTGCCAGCAGTTTTTGGGGTAACTCACCCCTCCACTTT.

The chain recombines TRBV25-1 with TRBJ2-3, with 11 bases identical to TRBD2. The CDR3 is 15 residues long. With V trimmed by 0 bases and J by 12 bases, 8 bases remained unmatched. Per the germline V gene, CDR1 is MGHDK and CDR2 is SYGVNS. The CDR3 here is CASSEYGLAGGSQYF. DNA of the CDR3: TGTGCCAGCAGTGAATACGGTCTAGCGGGAGGTTCTCAGTATTTT.

The V call is TRBV7-7, the J call TRBJ2-2; D is possibly TRBD1 or TRBD2 (5 bases each). Trimming took 3 bases from V and 6 from J, leaving 11 bases between them. The germline gives CDR1 SSHAT, CDR2 FNYEAQ (reference sequence). The CDR3 extends over 14 amino acids. Here the CDR3 reads CASSLRGIAGELFF. As DNA, the CDR3 is TGTGCCAGCAGCTTGAGGGGAATCGCCGGGGAGCTGTTTTTT.

This chain connects TRBV15 to TRBJ1-2; 8 nucleotides match TRBD1. V lost 0 bases, J lost 5 bases, and 11 bases stayed unmatched. The CDR3 runs 17 residues. Germline V gene lookup returns CDR1 LNHNV and CDR2 YYDKDF (reference sequence). The CDR3 protein is CATSRDQGARERYGYTF. The CDR3, as DNA: TGTGCCACCAGCAGAGATCAGGGGGCTCGGGAGAGATATGGCTACACCTTC.

CDR3: CASATRQGGKLFF. CDR3 in DNA: TGTGCCAGCGCGACTCGACAGGGCGGGAAACTGTTTTTT. The V gene is TRBV7-9, the J gene TRBJ1-4, with 7 bases that match TRBD1. The ends lost 8 bases at V and 11 bases at J; junction bases unmatched: 11. From germline, CDR1 is SEHNR and CDR2 FQNEAQ (reference sequence). This CDR3 is 13 amino acids long. Together with reference TRBV7-9 and TRBJ1-4, the CDR3 gives the full variable domain: DTGVSQNPRHKITKRGQNVTFRCDPISEHNRLYWYRQTLGQGPEFLTYFQNEAQLEKSRLLSDRFSAERPKGSFSTLEIQRTEQGDSAMYLCASATRQGGKLFFGSGTQLSVL.

About this clonotype itself: A read error may explain this, as a much larger clone is one base away. J is TRBJ2-5 and V is TRBV19; D not certain. This CDR3 has 13 amino acids. Germline CDR1 and CDR2: LNHDA and SQIVND (reference sequence). The CDR3 DNA reads as TGTGCCAGCTCATCGTACTCCCAAGAGACCCAGTGCTTC. It specifies CASSSYSQETQCF.

The CDR3 region has the DNA TGTGCCAGCAATTCGGTGGGTGGCTACACCTTC. This codes for CASNSVGGYTF. The V gene is TRBV10-3, the J gene TRBJ1-2, with D unclear. CDR3 size: 11 residues. The germline V and J ends were trimmed by 10 bases and 7 bases, with 13 bases remaining between them. Germline CDR1 is ENHRY and CDR2 is SYGVKD.

This clonotype was detected many times. V gene TRBV10-3 combines with J gene TRBJ1-4; TRBD1 aligns across 12 bases. The CDR3 runs 16 residues. With V trimmed by 5 bases and J by 0 bases, 1 base remained unmatched. Germline loops: CDR1 ENHRY, CDR2 SYGVKD. The CDR3 bases are TGTGCCATCAGTCGGGACAGGGGGCCAACTAATGAAAAACTGTTTTTT. It codes for CAISRDRGPTNEKLFF.

The chain carries TRBV2 and TRBJ2-1, with D perhaps matching TRBD2 (5 bases). CDR1 is SNHLY and CDR2 is FYNNEI in the germline V gene. Trimming removed 5 bases from V and 10 bases from J, with 9 bases in between. The CDR3 loop spans 11 amino acids. The CDR3 spells CASSFGNEQFF. The CDR3, as DNA: TGTGCCAGCAGTTTCGGGAACGAGCAGTTCTTC. The whole variable domain, remainder taken from reference TRBV2 and TRBJ2-1, is EPEVTQTPSHQVTQMGQEVILRCVPISNHLYFYWYRQILGQKVEFLVSFYNNEISEKSEIFDDQFSVERPDGSNFTLKIRSTKLEDSAMYFCASSFGNEQFFGPGTRLTVL.

This clonotype was detected ten times or more. The CDR3 reads CSARTAGYEQYF. In DNA form, the CDR3 reads TGCAGCGCCCGGACTGCGGGGTACGAGCAGTACTTC. This rearrangement joins TRBV29-1 to TRBJ2-7, with D possibly TRBD2 on 6 matching bases. The V end lost 7 bases, the J end lost 4 bases, and 14 bases lay between the germline ends. This CDR3 is built from 12 residues. Germline CDR1 and CDR2: SQVTM and ANQGSEA.

This clonotype was counted a few times. This chain links TRBV7-3 with TRBJ1-1; TRBD1 might be the D (5 bases). The germline V gene encodes CDR1 SGHTA and CDR2 FQGTGA. The length of the CDR3 is 14 residues. V dropped 7 bases and J dropped 5 bases, with 17 bases sitting between them. The CDR3 region is CASTLSGGKTEAFF. The CDR3 nucleotides read TGTGCCAGCACCCTCTCCGGGGGAAAAACTGAAGCTTTCTTT.

Concerning this clonotype: This may come from a read error, since a much larger clone is one base off. The chain joins TRBV2 to TRBJ1-2; D remains ambiguous. The germline gives CDR1 SNHLY, CDR2 FYNNEI. The CDR3 covers 12 residues. This CDR3 is CASSSEGYGCTF. DNA for the CDR3: TGTGCCAGCAGCTCGGAGGGCTATGGCTGCACCTTC.

This sequence joins TRBV20-1 and TRBJ2-5; tentative D call: TRBD1 (8 bases). Germline V gene sequence: CDR1 DFQATT, CDR2 SNEGSKA (reference sequence). The length of the CDR3 is 13 residues. Between the trimmed V and J ends, which lost 6 bases and 5 bases, there was a span of 16 bases. In DNA form, the CDR3 reads TGCAGTGCCCCCGACAGGGGAGGGGAGACCCAGTACTTC. Translating it yields CSAPDRGGETQYF.

This clonotype is a singleton in its sample. The chain employs TRBV7-9 and TRBJ1-4; D gene uncertain. Germline CDR1 SEHNR, CDR2 FQNEAQ (reference sequence). This CDR3 spans 13 amino acids. V dropped 11 bases and J dropped 11 bases, with 21 bases sitting between them. For the CDR3, the DNA is TGTGCCGGCCACCCGGACGACACATTCAAACTGTTTTTT. Residues: CAGHPDDTFKLFF.

The V call is TRBV7-6, the J call TRBJ1-1; possibly TRBD1 for D (6 bases). CDR1 is SGHVS and CDR2 is FNYEAQ in the germline V gene. The germline V and J ends were trimmed by 5 bases and 7 bases, with 11 bases remaining between them. This CDR3 comprises 12 residues. CDR3 sequence: CASSRGDGEAFF. In nucleotides, the CDR3 is TGTGCCAGCAGCAGGGGGGACGGTGAAGCTTTCTTT.

The J gene is TRBJ1-1, the V gene TRBV6-6; D perhaps matches TRBD1 (5 bases). Per the germline V gene, CDR1 is MNHNY and CDR2 is SVGAGI (reference sequence). This CDR3 comprises 14 residues. V was clipped by 2 bases and J by 0 bases, with 7 bases between them. The CDR3 DNA reads TGTGCCAGCAGTTACGGACACGTGAACACTGAAGCTTTCTTT. Protein sequence: CASSYGHVNTEAFF.

This chain links TRBV7-2 with TRBJ2-5, with no clear D. The CDR3 runs 14 residues. Trimming removed 5 bases at V and 4 bases at J, with 14 bases between. The germline gives CDR1 SGHTA, CDR2 FQGNSA. The CDR3, as DNA: TGTGCCAGCAGCCCCGACTCGAGAGTAGAGACCCAGTACTTC. Amino acid sequence: CASSPDSRVETQYF.

The V call is TRBV25-1, the J call TRBJ1-6, with TRBD1 matching over 9 bases. The CDR3 loop spans 14 amino acids. Germline loops: CDR1 MGHDK, CDR2 SYGVNS. V lost 6 bases and J lost 8; bases outside the gene matches: 5. DNA of the CDR3: TGTGCCAGCAGGAAAGACAGGGGGGATTCACCCCTCCACTTT. Amino acids: CASRKDRGDSPLHF.